A selection of T cell receptor beta chains follows, all from one sample in a study of shared clonotypes between healthy human individuals. The data were produced by immunoSEQ multiplex PCR, yet TCRdb's version contains in-frame clones alone and is incomplete. This sample carries 750,000 to 1,000,000 clones, 92% of them seen once, and the ten largest clones take 20% to 30%. The sequencing sample was made of naive CD8+ T cells sorted from blood. The receptor source for this set is a man aged 25-40 years in good health. Each CDR3 is given without its conserved first and last residue.

J: TRBJ2-7; V: TRBV27; CDR3: ASSLSYRDGYYEQY
J: TRBJ2-3; V: TRBV14; CDR3: ASSHKGGRAPNTDTQY
J: TRBJ2-7; V: TRBV27; CDR3: ASSSGRGNEQY
J: TRBJ1-1; V: TRBV6-5; CDR3: TSSYGLNTEAF
J: TRBJ1-1; V: TRBV6-1; CDR3: ASSENRYTEAF
J: TRBJ2-7; V: TRBV21-1; CDR3: ASSKGRSLYEQY
J: TRBJ2-4; V: TRBV6-1; CDR3: ASSELWQRIAKNIQY
J: TRBJ2-3; V: TRBV9; CDR3: ASSVGTSGRYTDTQY
J: TRBJ1-5; V: TRBV28; CDR3: ASSRQGADQPQH
J: TRBJ2-1; V: TRBV4-1; CDR3: ASSPLYSGSSYNEQF
J: TRBJ1-2; V: TRBV7-8; CDR3: ASSLDVRGYT
J: TRBJ2-7; V: TRBV5-6; CDR3: ASSYRDTSYEQY
J: TRBJ2-7; V: TRBV11-2; CDR3: ASSLGSAGGNEQY
J: TRBJ2-7; V: TRBV28; CDR3: ASSLAWRGAGYEQY
J: TRBJ1-1; V: TRBV4-1; CDR3: ASSKPDGGTEAF
J: TRBJ1-1; V: TRBV27; CDR3: ASSFSVNTEAF
J: TRBJ2-1; V: TRBV18; CDR3: ASSPARATTHNEQF
J: TRBJ2-7; V: TRBV27; CDR3: ASSSGTGGDYEQY
J: TRBJ1-5; V: TRBV10-2; CDR3: ASSESPGNSNQPQH
J: TRBJ1-2; V: TRBV7-8; CDR3: ASSSQRTGYISGYT
J: TRBJ2-7; V: TRBV15; CDR3: ATGDRQANYEQY
J: TRBJ1-1; V: TRBV28; CDR3: ASSVRGTEAF
J: TRBJ1-5; V: TRBV4-3; CDR3: ASSQGTGGSNQPQH
J: TRBJ1-1; V: TRBV7-9; CDR3: ASSWGEVEAF
J: TRBJ2-1; V: TRBV7-8; CDR3: ASSLAGGSSSYNEQF
J: TRBJ2-2; V: TRBV30; CDR3: AWDDFEGGELF
J: TRBJ2-7; V: TRBV6-5; CDR3: ASTPGASYEQY
J: TRBJ1-5; V: TRBV18; CDR3: ASSPFMGGEQPQH
J: TRBJ2-5; V: TRBV19; CDR3: ASSINPRSGGGSQETQY
J: TRBJ1-5; V: TRBV4-1; CDR3: ASSQDLTGSLDSNQPQH
J: TRBJ2-5; V: TRBV13; CDR3: ASSLGPGLAGETQY
J: TRBJ2-1; V: TRBV27; CDR3: ASSPGQGLHNEQF
J: TRBJ2-7; V: TRBV2; CDR3: ASERLAGGYYEQY
J: TRBJ2-1; V: TRBV5-1; CDR3: ASSYPRELARNYNEQF
J: TRBJ2-7; V: TRBV2; CDR3: ASSEASPNPNTYEQY
J: TRBJ2-1; V: TRBV18; CDR3: ASSPNGFSGIPEQF
J: TRBJ2-7; V: TRBV7-9; CDR3: ASSFPENRQGSPYEQY
J: TRBJ1-3; V: TRBV25-1; CDR3: ASRDKTGGPGNTIY
J: TRBJ1-5; V: TRBV19; CDR3: ASSNPELLSNQPQH
J: TRBJ2-3; V: TRBV5-1; CDR3: ASSLVIGTDTQY
J: TRBJ2-3; V: TRBV4-3; CDR3: ASSQSRAGDTQY
J: TRBJ2-7; V: TRBV27; CDR3: ASQRGKVPYEQY
J: TRBJ1-1; V: TRBV4-3; CDR3: ASSPGRAGNTEAF
J: TRBJ1-1; V: TRBV28; CDR3: ASSSGGTNTEAF
J: TRBJ2-1; V: TRBV9; CDR3: ASSPRDSPINEQF
J: TRBJ1-5; V: TRBV28; CDR3: ASSIVSPNQPQH
J: TRBJ2-7; V: TRBV5-6; CDR3: ASSSGLRSYEQY
J: TRBJ2-1; V: TRBV7-9; CDR3: ASSQTSGNNEQF
J: TRBJ2-2; V: TRBV27; CDR3: ASSFIGGGTGELF
J: TRBJ1-2; V: TRBV27; CDR3: ASSSLRPQDGYT
J: TRBJ1-2; V: TRBV5-5; CDR3: ASSLRAGGLQGYT
J: TRBJ1-1; V: TRBV30; CDR3: AWRTLGGNTEAF
J: TRBJ2-3; V: TRBV7-8; CDR3: ASSPVTSDTQY
J: TRBJ2-3; V: TRBV5-6; CDR3: ASSNLGGTDTQY
J: .; V: TRBV7-9; CDR3: ASSPPAAATYEQY
J: TRBJ2-2; V: TRBV5-1; CDR3: ASSLAGFAGELF
J: TRBJ2-7; V: TRBV5-1; CDR3: ASSGGQNSYEQY
J: TRBJ1-2; V: TRBV28; CDR3: ASSHRRGQSYGYT
J: TRBJ2-7; V: TRBV27; CDR3: ASSPEGSSYEQY